Below, 16 T cell receptor beta chains from the same sample are listed, as sequenced in a study of blood T cell repertoires in COVID-19. Data came from immunoSEQ multiplex PCR; TCRdb stores just in-frame clones and leaves some out. Seen here are 650,000 to 800,000 clones, approximately 90% observed once, and the top ten hold over 0.2%. Sequenced sample: peripheral blood. These receptors were obtained from a woman aged 18-29 years with acute or convalescent COVID-19.

This clone is a singleton in its sample. The rearrangement joins TRBV11-3 to TRBJ2-7; 8 positions match TRBD1. This CDR3 comprises 14 residues. From germline, CDR1 is SGHNT and CDR2 YENEEA. The ends lost 3 bases at V and 3 bases at J; junction bases unmatched: 4. CDR3 sequence reads: CASSFGTGHYEQYF. CDR3 DNA sequence: TGTGCCAGCAGCTTCGGGACAGGTCACTACGAGCAGTACTTC.

The chain combines TRBV10-1 with TRBJ1-5; possible D gene TRBD1, 5 bases. Germline CDR1 and CDR2: WNHNN and SYGVQD (reference sequence). V gave up 7 bases and J gave up 0 bases, with 22 bases separating them. There are 18 residues in the CDR3. CDR3 in amino acids: CASKTVANKGYSNQPQHF. The CDR3, as DNA: TGCGCCAGCAAGACAGTAGCCAACAAGGGCTATAGCAATCAGCCCCAGCATTTT.

The chain employs TRBV2 and TRBJ2-1; 8 nucleotides line up with TRBD2. The germline V gene encodes CDR1 SNHLY and CDR2 FYNNEI. Trimming at V came to 1 base and at J to 6 bases, leaving 5 bases not matched to a gene. The CDR3 covers 15 residues. CDR3 sequence: CASSEDGGVPNEQFF. The CDR3 DNA sequence: TGTGCCAGCAGTGAAGACGGGGGGGTCCCCAATGAGCAGTTCTTC.

V usage is TRBV4-3 and J usage is TRBJ2-1; 7 positions match TRBD2. The CDR3 extends over 15 amino acids. Germline CDR1 reads LGHNA; CDR2 reads YSLEER. V shed 4 bases, J shed 4 bases, and the junction held 7 bases outside the gene matches. CDR3 sequence reads: CASSRGGTTYNEQFF. CDR3 coding DNA: TGCGCCAGCAGCCGGGGAGGGACCACATACAATGAGCAGTTCTTC.

The rearrangement uses TRBV6-1 and TRBJ1-1; TRBD1 agrees at 10 bases. The CDR3 consists of 18 residues. V trimming: 0 bases; J trimming: 5 bases; junction bases outside the gene matches: 12. Germline V gene data show CDR1 as MNHNS and CDR2 as SASEGT. CDR3 residues: CASSEAQAWTGGKTEAFF. CDR3 nucleotide sequence: TGTGCCAGCAGTGAAGCCCAGGCTTGGACAGGGGGTAAGACTGAAGCTTTCTTT.

V usage is TRBV24-1 and J usage is TRBJ2-3; 11 nucleotides line up with TRBD1. The V and J ends lost 4 bases and 3 bases, in that order; junction bases with no gene match: 5. CDR3 length: 16 residues. CDR1 and CDR2 (germline): KGHDR, SFDVKD. The CDR3 region is CATSEWGQGVTDTQYF. CDR3 nucleotide sequence: TGTGCCACCAGTGAATGGGGACAGGGGGTTACAGATACGCAGTATTTT.

Details on this clone: One end of the junction does not line up with germline, which may come from a read error. This chain uses TRBV9 with TRBJ1-6, with 7 nucleotides matching TRBD1. This CDR3 comprises 13 residues. In germline, CDR1 is SGDLS, CDR2 YYNGEE. CDR3 region: CASSVTRRGQLTF. The CDR3 DNA sequence: TGTGCCAGCAGCGTTACTAGGCGGGGACAGTTAACGTTT.

This clone was counted a few times. This chain uses TRBV18 with TRBJ1-6, with a tentative D call TRBD1 (5 bases). Trimming cost V 3 bases and J 1 base, with 10 bases left between them. The CDR3 sequence is 16 residues long. Germline values: CDR1 KGHSH, CDR2 LQKENI. This CDR3 reads CASSPRGVSYNSPLHF. For the CDR3, the DNA is TGTGCCAGCTCACCCCGGGGGGTATCCTATAATTCACCCCTCCACTTT.

The chain joins TRBV19 to TRBJ1-1; D might be TRBD1 (5 bases). V was clipped by 5 bases and J by 0 bases, with 10 bases between them. Germline V gives CDR1 LNHDA, CDR2 SQIVND (reference sequence). The CDR3 is made up of 14 amino acids. CDR3 nucleotides: TGTGCCAGTAGTTACGACAGCATGAACACTGAAGCTTTCTTT. Translated, it gives CASSYDSMNTEAFF.

V and J are TRBV4-3 and TRBJ2-6; tentatively, D is TRBD1 (5 bases). With 2 bases removed from V and 4 bases from J, the gap between germline ends came to 9 bases. This CDR3 is 15 amino acids long. The germline gives CDR1 LGHNA, CDR2 YSLEER. CDR3 sequence: CASSQIGVGANVLTF. CDR3 nucleotide sequence: TGCGCCAGCAGCCAAATAGGGGTAGGGGCCAACGTCCTGACTTTC.

As DNA, the CDR3 is TGTGCCAGCAGTTACCCGGGACTTCCCGGGGCCCAGTACTTC. Translation gives CASSYPGLPGAQYF. The chain links TRBV6-2 or TRBV6-3 to TRBJ2-5; TRBD2 is a possible D gene (6 bases). This CDR3 comprises 14 residues. Trimming stripped 2 bases from V and 9 bases from J, with 16 bases between. The germline CDR1 and CDR2 sequences are MNHEY and SVGEGT.

V and J are TRBV9 and TRBJ1-2; the D is unclear. CDR1 SGDLS and CDR2 YYNGEE come from the germline V gene. The V and J ends lost 3 bases and 4 bases respectively, with 7 bases between them. CDR3 size: 12 residues. CDR3 nucleotide sequence: TGTGCCAGCAGCGATTACAGCTATGGCTACACCTTC. It yields the protein CASSDYSYGYTF.

The chain is built from TRBV6-6 and TRBJ1-2; the D is unclear. Trimming shortened V by 7 bases and J by 0 bases, and 15 bases separated the two germline ends. The V gene's germline CDR1 is MNHNY and CDR2 SVGAGI (reference sequence). CDR3 length: 15 residues. The CDR3 DNA reads as TGTGCCAGCACCCTAGATGGCTTGACTAACTATGGCTACACCTTC. Translating it yields CASTLDGLTNYGYTF.

The V gene is TRBV5-1, the J gene TRBJ2-5; D not certain. This CDR3 comprises 13 residues. CDR1 and CDR2 (germline): SGHRS, YFSETQ. The V end was cut by 5 bases, the J end by 5 bases, with 13 bases between. The CDR3 region is CASSFRPGETQYF. In nucleotides, the CDR3 is TGCGCCAGCAGTTTCAGACCCGGGGAGACCCAGTACTTC.

In its sample, this clone was seen once. The genes are TRBV2 and TRBJ1-5; D not resolved. The V end was cut by 7 bases, the J end by 1 base, with 11 bases between. This CDR3 is 14 amino acids long. Germline V gene data show CDR1 as SNHLY and CDR2 as FYNNEI. The CDR3: CASNLLVSNQPQHF. The CDR3, as DNA: TGTGCCAGCAATTTATTAGTGAGCAATCAGCCCCAGCATTTT.

The chain recombines TRBV3-1 (or the pseudogene TRBV3-2) with TRBJ2-7; no clear D. V was cut by 0 bases and J by 3 bases, with 6 bases left in between. Germline V gene data show CDR1 as LGHDT and CDR2 as YNNKEL (reference sequence). CDR3 length: 13 residues. CDR3 region: CASSQEVSYEQYF. The CDR3 nucleotides read TGTGCCAGCAGCCAAGAGGTCAGCTACGAGCAGTACTTC.